One and the same sample provided the 31 T cell receptor beta chains below, sequenced in a study of monozygotic twins with inflammatory bowel disease. TCRdb reanalyzed the 5' RACE reads, giving one entry per CDR3 protein sequence and no DNA. The table lists roughly 330,000 distinct CDR3 sequences. The sequenced sample was blood. The receptors come from a human donor with ulcerative colitis or Crohn's disease, or a healthy co-twin of an affected twin (not recorded which).

The chain combines TRBV28 with TRBJ1-4. The V gene's germline CDR1 is MDHEN and CDR2 SYDVKM. There are 13 residues in the CDR3. The chain's CDR3 is CASSLRSGEKLFF.

V and J are TRBV7-8 and TRBJ2-7; TCRdb designates TRBD1, a call that cannot be tested without DNA. This CDR3 spans 14 amino acids. Germline CDR1 reads SGHVS; CDR2 reads FQNEAQ. CDR3 protein: CASSDTGSRYEQYF.

The V call is TRBV7-8, the J call TRBJ2-3. The CDR3 has 19 amino acids. The germline V gene encodes CDR1 SGHVS and CDR2 FQNEAQ. CDR3 amino acids: CASVLNWLNTWGSTDTQYF.

The chain combines TRBV5-6 with TRBJ2-1; no DNA is available, so the TRBD2 call from TCRdb remains unchecked. Germline V gene sequence: CDR1 SGHDT, CDR2 YYEEEE. The CDR3 consists of 16 residues. CDR3 sequence: CASSLEVGRAVNEQFF.

The chain's CDR3 is CASSTSSGVSEQYF. The chain combines TRBV5-1 with TRBJ2-7; no DNA is available, so the TRBD2 call from TCRdb remains unchecked. The CDR3 length is 14 residues. Germline lookup yields CDR1 SGHRS and CDR2 YFSETQ.

The chain links TRBV19 to TRBJ1-5; the D call of TRBD1 rests on TCRdb alone, since no DNA is present to check it. The CDR3 length is 12 residues. Germline V lookup: CDR1 LNHDA, CDR2 SQIVND (reference sequence). The CDR3 region is CASTGLNQPQHF. Full variable domain (rest looked up from reference TRBV19 and TRBJ1-5): DGGITQSPKYLFRKEGQNVTLSCEQNLNHDAMYWYRQDPGQGLRLIYYSQIVNDFQKGDIAEGYSVSREKKESFPLTVTSAQKNPTAFYLCASTGLNQPQHFGDGTRLSIL.

This rearrangement joins TRBV5-1 to TRBJ2-1. Germline CDR1 and CDR2: SGHRS and YFSETQ. CDR3 size: 13 residues. The CDR3 protein is CASSFLGLNEQFF.

The chain uses TRBV6-2 or TRBV6-3 and TRBJ2-7; there is no DNA to check the TCRdb D call of TRBD1. Germline V gives CDR1 MNHEY, CDR2 SVGEGT. This CDR3 comprises 15 residues. This CDR3 is CASRPMKRQGYEQYF.

The chain couples TRBV20-1 to TRBJ2-7; TCRdb's D call of TRBD1 is untestable without DNA. This CDR3 region has 15 residues. Germline V gives CDR1 DFQATT, CDR2 SNEGSKA (reference sequence). The CDR3 region is CSARGQGQGLLEQYF.

The chain is built from TRBV3-1 and TRBJ2-3. Per germline, CDR1 LGHDT and CDR2 YNNKEL (reference sequence). The CDR3 consists of 12 residues. CDR3 amino acids: CASSQDRYTQYF.

The CDR3 loop reads CASSLDGTGELFF. V is TRBV7-2 and J is TRBJ2-2. Per germline, CDR1 SGHTA and CDR2 FQGNSA. The CDR3 has 13 amino acids.

Here the CDR3 reads CSARGPGGQWQFF. This chain uses TRBV20-1 with TRBJ2-1; the TCRdb D gene call, TRBD2, has no DNA to confirm it. Germline V gene sequence: CDR1 DFQATT, CDR2 SNEGSKA (reference sequence). This CDR3 is 13 amino acids long.

This sequence joins TRBV5-1 and TRBJ2-1; the TRBD1 assignment by TCRdb is unverifiable without DNA. The germline V gene encodes CDR1 SGHRS and CDR2 YFSETQ. The CDR3 contains 14 residues. CDR3 residues: CASSLGGQGNEQFF. The variable domain in full, with the rest retrieved from reference TRBV5-1 and TRBJ2-1, is KAGVTQTPRYLIKTRGQQVTLSCSPISGHRSVSWYQQTPGQGLQFLFEYFSETQRNKGNFPGRFSGRQFSNSRSEMNVSTLELGDSALYLCASSLGGQGNEQFFGPGTRLTVL.

V gene TRBV20-1 combines with J gene TRBJ2-1. The CDR3 is made up of 13 amino acids. The V gene's germline CDR1 is DFQATT and CDR2 SNEGSKA (reference sequence). The CDR3 region is CSARQVGYNEQFF.

This chain links TRBV5-1 with TRBJ1-1; without DNA, the TCRdb call of TRBD1 cannot be checked. In germline, CDR1 is SGHRS, CDR2 YFSETQ. This CDR3 has 16 amino acids. The CDR3 here is CASSLRERVGDTEAFF.

The chain combines TRBV19 with TRBJ1-2; TCRdb lists TRBD1, though no DNA is available to test this call. The CDR3 is made up of 13 amino acids. CDR1 is LNHDA and CDR2 is SQIVND in the germline V gene (reference sequence). CDR3 amino acids: CASSRTGGSGYTF.

The chain recombines TRBV5-5 with TRBJ1-1. The germline gives CDR1 SGHKS, CDR2 YYEKEE (reference sequence). There are 13 residues in the CDR3. The CDR3 loop is CASSLTADSGAFF.

The J gene is TRBJ2-5, the V gene TRBV28. The germline V gene has CDR1 MDHEN and CDR2 SYDVKM. The CDR3 runs 14 residues. The CDR3 loop is CASSLPTRKETQYF.

The rearrangement joins TRBV20-1 to TRBJ2-7; as DNA is missing, the TRBD2 call by TCRdb cannot be tested. The germline gives CDR1 DFQATT, CDR2 SNEGSKA (reference sequence). CDR3 length equals 14 residues. CDR3 residues: CSASTPRLAGGQYF.

The chain uses TRBV5-1 and TRBJ2-5. Germline-derived CDR1 and CDR2 are SGHRS and YFSETQ. This CDR3 spans 15 amino acids. CDR3 sequence reads: CASSLGEAYQETQYF.

The V and J genes are TRBV28 and TRBJ1-5; TCRdb picks TRBD1, but there is no DNA to check that call. This CDR3 has 17 residues. Germline V gene sequence: CDR1 MDHEN, CDR2 SYDVKM. The CDR3 protein is CASSVDRVRDSNQPQHF.

This chain links TRBV28 with TRBJ2-1; the D gene TCRdb calls, TRBD2, cannot be checked with no DNA. Germline V gene data show CDR1 as MDHEN and CDR2 as SYDVKM. There are 17 residues in the CDR3. The CDR3 reads CASSTHPPRTSGNEQFF.

J is TRBJ2-1 and V is TRBV20-1; as DNA is missing, the TRBD2 call by TCRdb cannot be tested. Germline assignment: CDR1 DFQATT and CDR2 SNEGSKA (reference sequence). The CDR3 length is 13 residues. The CDR3 loop reads CSARLAGVYEQFF.

The chain has TRBV28 and TRBJ1-1. There are 15 residues in the CDR3. Germline lookup yields CDR1 MDHEN and CDR2 SYDVKM. This CDR3 is CASSFGTGRNTEAFF.

This chain links TRBV7-2 with TRBJ2-7; the TRBD1 assignment by TCRdb is unverifiable without DNA. The CDR3 consists of 14 residues. Looked up from germline, CDR1 is SGHTA and CDR2 is FQGNSA. The CDR3 loop is CASSPGRVSYEQYF. Full variable domain (outside the CDR3, taken from reference TRBV7-2 and TRBJ2-7): GAGVSQSPSNKVTEKGKDVELRCDPISGHTALYWYRQSLGQGLEFLIYFQGNSAPDKSGLPSDRFSAERTGGSVSTLTIQRTQQEDSAVYLCASSPGRVSYEQYFGPGTRLTVT.

The rearrangement uses TRBV18 and TRBJ1-1; no DNA is available, so the TRBD1 call from TCRdb remains unchecked. CDR3 length: 16 amino acids. Germline CDR1 KGHSH, CDR2 LQKENI. CDR3 sequence: CASSPGTGQMNTEAFF.

V and J are TRBV28 and TRBJ2-7; TCRdb selects TRBD2, and the lack of DNA leaves this call unchecked. Germline V gene lookup returns CDR1 MDHEN and CDR2 SYDVKM. The CDR3 contains 20 residues. The chain's CDR3 is CASSHTPGTSGSGSSYEQYF. The full variable domain, with the rest looked up from reference TRBV28 and TRBJ2-7, is DVKVTQSSRYLVKRTGEKVFLECVQDMDHENMFWYRQDPGLGLRLIYFSYDVKMKEKGDIPEGYSVSREKKERFSLILESASTNQTSMYLCASSHTPGTSGSGSSYEQYFGPGTRLTVT.

J is TRBJ1-4 and V is TRBV7-9; the D call from TCRdb, TRBD1, cannot be confirmed without DNA. CDR1 and CDR2 from the germline V gene are SEHNR and FQNEAQ (reference sequence). The CDR3 contains 15 residues. The CDR3 loop is CASSPGGGSNEKLFF.

V gene TRBV14 combines with J gene TRBJ1-2. The CDR3 is 13 amino acids. CDR1 SGHDN and CDR2 FVKESK come from the germline V gene. CDR3: CASSSGLSYGYTF.

This chain links TRBV29-1 with TRBJ2-1; TCRdb's D gene call, TRBD2, goes unchecked for lack of DNA. Germline V CDR1 and CDR2: SQVTM, ANQGSEA. The CDR3 length is 15 residues. CDR3 sequence reads: CSVAWGSGRDNEQFF.

V gene TRBV6-1 combines with J gene TRBJ1-5; TCRdb names TRBD1, which stays unverified in the absence of DNA. In germline, CDR1 is MNHNS, CDR2 SASEGT. The CDR3 is 14 residues long. The CDR3 here is CASSTGTSNQPQHF.